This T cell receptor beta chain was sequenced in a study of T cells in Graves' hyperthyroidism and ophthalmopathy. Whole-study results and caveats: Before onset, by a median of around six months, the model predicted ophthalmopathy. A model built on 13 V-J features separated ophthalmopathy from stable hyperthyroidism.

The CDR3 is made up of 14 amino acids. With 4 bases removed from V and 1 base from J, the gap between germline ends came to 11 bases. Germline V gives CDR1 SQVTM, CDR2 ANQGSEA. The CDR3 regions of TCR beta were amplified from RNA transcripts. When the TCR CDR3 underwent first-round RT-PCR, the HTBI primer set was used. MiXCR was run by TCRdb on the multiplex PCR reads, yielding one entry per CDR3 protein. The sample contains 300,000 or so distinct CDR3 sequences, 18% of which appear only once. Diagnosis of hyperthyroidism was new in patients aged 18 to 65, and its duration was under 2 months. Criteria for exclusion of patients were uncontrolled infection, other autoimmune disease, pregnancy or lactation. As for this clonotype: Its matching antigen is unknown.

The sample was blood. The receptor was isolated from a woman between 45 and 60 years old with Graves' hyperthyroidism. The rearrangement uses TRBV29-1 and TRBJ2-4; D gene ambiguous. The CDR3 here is CSVASSSAKNIQYF. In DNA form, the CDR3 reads TGCAGCGTTGCGAGCTCCAGCGCCAAAAACATTCAGTACTTC.